The clone carrying this T cell receptor (beta chain) turned up a few times. The sample comes from a study of blood T cell repertoires in COVID-19. In the study overall: There were acute and convalescent COVID-19 samples, and they came from the United States, Italy and Spain.

The Seattle patients, enrolled during active infection, were followed longitudinally. As handled by the study authors: Amplified reference gene primers provided the basis for estimating nucleated cell counts. Data came from immunoSEQ multiplex PCR; TCRdb stores just in-frame clones and leaves some out. D and trimming come from the DNA, and the V and J calls and clone size come from that table. The data show 85,000 to 120,000 clones, roughly nine tenths seen once. The specimen sequenced was peripheral blood. The clonotype comes from a woman aged 50 to 60 with COVID-19, enrolled during active disease.

CDR3 bases: TGTGCCAGCAGCCCCATGACATCCTATGGCTACACCTTC. Its translation is CASSPMTSYGYTF. The rearrangement links TRBV3-1 (or the pseudogene TRBV3-2) to TRBJ1-2; D not certain. Germline assignment: CDR1 LGHDT and CDR2 YNNKEL (reference sequence). The CDR3 covers 13 residues. Trimming took 4 bases from V and 4 from J, leaving 10 bases between them.